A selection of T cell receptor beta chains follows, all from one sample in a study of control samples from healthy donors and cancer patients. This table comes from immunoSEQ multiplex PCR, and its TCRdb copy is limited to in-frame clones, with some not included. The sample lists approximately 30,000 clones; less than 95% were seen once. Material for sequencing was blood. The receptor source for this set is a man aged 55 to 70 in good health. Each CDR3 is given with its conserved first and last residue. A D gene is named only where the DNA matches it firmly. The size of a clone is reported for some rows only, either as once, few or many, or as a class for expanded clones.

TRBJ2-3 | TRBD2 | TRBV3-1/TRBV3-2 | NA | CASSLPTAGGLDTQYF | TGTGCCAGCAGCCTCCCGACAGCGGGGGGGCTGGATACGCAGTATTTT
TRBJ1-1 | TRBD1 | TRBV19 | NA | CASSVDRVNTEAFF | TGTGCCAGTAGTGTTGACAGGGTGAACACTGAAGCTTTCTTT
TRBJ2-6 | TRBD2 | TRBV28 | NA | CASRLRAGSGARSGANVLTF | TGTGCCAGCAGGCTGAGAGCTGGGAGCGGGGCACGCTCTGGGGCCAACGTCCTGACTTTC
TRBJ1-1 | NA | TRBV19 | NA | CASSIGARGRNTEAFF | TGTGCCAGTAGTATAGGGGCCCGGGGGCGAAACACTGAAGCTTTCTTT
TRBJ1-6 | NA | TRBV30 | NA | CAWSVHQVNSPLHF | TGTGCCTGGAGTGTACACCAGGTTAATTCACCCCTCCACTTT
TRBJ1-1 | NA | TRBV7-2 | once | CASSLERRGEAFF | TGTGCCAGCAGCTTAGAAAGAAGAGGTGAAGCTTTCTTT
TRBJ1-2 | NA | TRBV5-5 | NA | CASSFQERDYGYTF | TGTGCCAGCAGTTTCCAGGAGCGGGACTATGGCTACACCTTC
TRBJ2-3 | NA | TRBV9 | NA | CASSGLSGRSTDTQYF | TGTGCCAGCAGCGGCCTCAGCGGGCGGAGCACAGATACGCAGTATTTT
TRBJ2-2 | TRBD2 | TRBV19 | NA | CASSVAGGTGELFF | TGTGCCAGTAGTGTGGCGGGGGGGACCGGGGAGCTGTTTTTT
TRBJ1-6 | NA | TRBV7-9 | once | CASSPGAPNSPLHF | TGTGCCAGCAGCCCAGGGGCTCCTAATTCACCCCTCCACTTT
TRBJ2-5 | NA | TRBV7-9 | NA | CASRALHMGQYF | TGTGCCAGCAGGGCCCTCCACATGGGCCAGTACTTC
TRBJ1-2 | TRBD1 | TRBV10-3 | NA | CAIAAVGGHYGYTF | TGTGCCATAGCAGCGGTAGGGGGCCACTATGGCTACACCTTC
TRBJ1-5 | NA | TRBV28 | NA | CASKAPGVSNQPQHF | TGTGCCAGCAAGGCCCCCGGGGTGAGCAATCAGCCCCAGCATTTT
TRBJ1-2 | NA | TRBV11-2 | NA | CASSLDSAGLYGYTF | TGTGCCAGCAGCTTAGATAGTGCGGGACTGTATGGCTACACCTTC
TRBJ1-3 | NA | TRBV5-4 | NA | CASSPPGASSGNTIYF | TGTGCCAGCAGCCCCCCGGGGGCTTCCTCTGGAAACACCATATATTTT
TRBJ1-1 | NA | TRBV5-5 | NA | CASSFGGGTEAFF | TGTGCCAGCAGCTTCGGGGGGGGCACTGAAGCTTTCTTT